This entry concerns a single T cell receptor (beta chain). The sample comes from a study of blood T cell repertoires in COVID-19. About the research overall: Sample material is recorded as cDNA or gDNA derived from T cells, B-cell-depleted T cells, or PBMCs.

V lost 6 bases and J 1 base, leaving 16 bases between the germline ends. Germline V CDR1 and CDR2: MDHEN, SYDVKM. The CDR3 length is 15 residues. Original processing notes: Reference gene primers were amplified, and this amplification served to estimate nucleated cell counts. Here immunoSEQ multiplex PCR was the method, and the copy in TCRdb shows in-frame clones only, minus some. V and J calls and clone size come straight from that table; D and trimming were deduced from the DNA. This table holds hundreds of thousands of clones, 89% found once. In terms of age and location, participants ranged from roughly 18 to 100 years and lived in approximately 24 US areas. Cohort 3 donors were reported recovered after two negative PCRs, clearance, or symptom resolution.

The source of this sequence is a man between 60 and 70 years old who had recovered from COVID-19. The sequenced sample was PBMCs or T cells enriched from blood (not recorded which). J is TRBJ2-7 and V is TRBV28; possibly TRBD2 for D (5 bases). CDR3 residues: CASRTTGPKSYEQYF. CDR3 in DNA: TGTGCCAGCAGGACTACCGGGCCTAAGTCCTACGAGCAGTACTTC.